A selection of T cell receptor beta chains follows, all from one sample in a study of shared clonotypes between healthy human individuals. Sequencing used immunoSEQ multiplex PCR; TCRdb keeps in-frame clones, though not all of them. Among about a million clones listed, 75% were seen once. Sequenced sample: memory CD4+ T cells sorted from blood. These receptors were collected from a man aged 18 to 30 in good health. The conserved cysteine and the conserved F or W are not part of the CDR3 here. The order of the fields is clone size, V gene, J gene, D gene, CDR3 protein. The D gene is left open where the match is weak. Part of the rows lack a size; the others show once, few, many or a class for expanded clones.

>NA|TRBV7-8|TRBJ2-7|NA
ASSQTRSYEQY
>NA|TRBV7-9|TRBJ1-1|NA
ASSPINTEAF
>NA|TRBV7-2|TRBJ1-2|NA
ASSLFVGRGSAANYGYT
>NA|TRBV10-3|TRBJ2-7|TRBD1
AIRGDRGRDEQY
>NA|TRBV11-3|TRBJ2-5|NA
ASSLYGDQETQY
>NA|TRBV9|TRBJ2-5|TRBD2
ASSPGEASGGETQY
>NA|TRBV5-4|TRBJ2-5|TRBD2
ASSLEASGQETQY
>many|TRBV6-1|TRBJ1-5|TRBD1
ASRDSNQPQH
>once|TRBV19|TRBJ1-1|NA
AILLGVNEAF
>few|TRBV5-1|TRBJ2-1|TRBD2
ASSSSSSGVSAQF
>NA|TRBV19|TRBJ2-1|NA
ASRAASSYNEQF
>few|TRBV5-1|TRBJ1-1|NA
ASSLRQGGNTEAF
>NA|TRBV7-6|TRBJ1-6|NA
ASTLDHSPNSPLH
>NA|TRBV6-6|TRBJ2-1|NA
ASEQGGKQF
>NA|TRBV29-1|TRBJ2-3|NA
SVGVRKGIGVADTQY
>NA|TRBV29-1|TRBJ2-3|TRBD1
SVGTTGVGTDTQY
>NA|TRBV2|TRBJ1-4|NA
ASSAPNRDTREKLF
>once|TRBV5-1|TRBJ1-1|NA
ASSQGLGEVNTEAF
>NA|TRBV5-6|TRBJ1-4|NA
ASSSGQPAEKLF
>NA|TRBV6-1|TRBJ1-2|NA
ASSRDGAYGYT
>NA|TRBV19|TRBJ1-6|NA
ATGTAGINSPLH
>NA|TRBV18|TRBJ2-2|NA
ASSPQQATNTGELF
>NA|TRBV30|TRBJ2-6|TRBD1
AWSTGQGGANVLT
>many|TRBV27|TRBJ2-1|NA
ASSSPSASSYNEQF
>NA|TRBV7-2|TRBJ2-7|TRBD1
ASSLDRGRYEQY
>once|TRBV7-7|TRBJ2-5|NA
ASSTQYQETQY
>NA|TRBV29-1|TRBJ1-2|NA
SVDSVGGHGYT
>NA|TRBV9|TRBJ1-4|NA
ASSDGATNEKLF
>NA|TRBV5-1|TRBJ2-1|TRBD2
ASSLGLADNEQF
>once|TRBV27|TRBJ2-3|TRBD2
ASSIRATSVGDTQY
>NA|TRBV9|TRBJ2-1|NA
ASSRRDSSKGNEQF